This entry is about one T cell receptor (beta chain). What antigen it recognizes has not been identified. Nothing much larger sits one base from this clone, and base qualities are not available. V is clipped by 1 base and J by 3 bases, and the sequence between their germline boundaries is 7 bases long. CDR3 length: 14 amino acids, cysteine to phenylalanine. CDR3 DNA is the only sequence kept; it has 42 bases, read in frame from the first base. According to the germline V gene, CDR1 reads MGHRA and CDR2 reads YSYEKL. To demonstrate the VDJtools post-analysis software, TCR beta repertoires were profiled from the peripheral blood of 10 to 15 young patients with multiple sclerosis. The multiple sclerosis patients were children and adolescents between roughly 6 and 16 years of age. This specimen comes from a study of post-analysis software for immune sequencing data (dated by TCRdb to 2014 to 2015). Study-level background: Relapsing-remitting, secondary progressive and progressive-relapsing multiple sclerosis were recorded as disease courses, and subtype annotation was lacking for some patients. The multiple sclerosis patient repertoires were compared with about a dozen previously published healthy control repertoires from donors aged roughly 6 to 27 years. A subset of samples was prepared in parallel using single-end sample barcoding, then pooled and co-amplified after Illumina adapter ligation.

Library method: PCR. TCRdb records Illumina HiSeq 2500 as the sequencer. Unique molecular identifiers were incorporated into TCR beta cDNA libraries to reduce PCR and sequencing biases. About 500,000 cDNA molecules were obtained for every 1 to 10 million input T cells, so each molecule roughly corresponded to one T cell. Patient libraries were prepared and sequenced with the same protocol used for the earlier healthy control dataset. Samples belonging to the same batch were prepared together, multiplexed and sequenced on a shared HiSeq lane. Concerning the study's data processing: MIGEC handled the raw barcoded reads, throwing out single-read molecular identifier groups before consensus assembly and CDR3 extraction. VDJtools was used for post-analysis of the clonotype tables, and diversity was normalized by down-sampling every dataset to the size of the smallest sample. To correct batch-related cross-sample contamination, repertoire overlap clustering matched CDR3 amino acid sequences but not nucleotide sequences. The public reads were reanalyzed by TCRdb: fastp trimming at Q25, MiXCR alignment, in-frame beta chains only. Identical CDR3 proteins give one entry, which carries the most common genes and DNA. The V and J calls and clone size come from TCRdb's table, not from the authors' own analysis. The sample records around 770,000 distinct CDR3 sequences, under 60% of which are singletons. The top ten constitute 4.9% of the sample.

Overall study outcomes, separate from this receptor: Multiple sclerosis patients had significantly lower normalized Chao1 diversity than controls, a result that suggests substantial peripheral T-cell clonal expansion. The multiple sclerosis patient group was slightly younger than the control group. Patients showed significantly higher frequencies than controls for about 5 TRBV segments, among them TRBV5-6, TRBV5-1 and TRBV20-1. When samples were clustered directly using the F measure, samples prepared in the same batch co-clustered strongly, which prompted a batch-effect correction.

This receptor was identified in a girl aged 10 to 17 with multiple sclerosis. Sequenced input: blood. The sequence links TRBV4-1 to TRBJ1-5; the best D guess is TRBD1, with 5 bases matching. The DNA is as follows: TGCGCCAGCAGCCAAGGACAGTTCAATCAGCCCCAGCATTTT. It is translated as CASSQGQFNQPQHF.